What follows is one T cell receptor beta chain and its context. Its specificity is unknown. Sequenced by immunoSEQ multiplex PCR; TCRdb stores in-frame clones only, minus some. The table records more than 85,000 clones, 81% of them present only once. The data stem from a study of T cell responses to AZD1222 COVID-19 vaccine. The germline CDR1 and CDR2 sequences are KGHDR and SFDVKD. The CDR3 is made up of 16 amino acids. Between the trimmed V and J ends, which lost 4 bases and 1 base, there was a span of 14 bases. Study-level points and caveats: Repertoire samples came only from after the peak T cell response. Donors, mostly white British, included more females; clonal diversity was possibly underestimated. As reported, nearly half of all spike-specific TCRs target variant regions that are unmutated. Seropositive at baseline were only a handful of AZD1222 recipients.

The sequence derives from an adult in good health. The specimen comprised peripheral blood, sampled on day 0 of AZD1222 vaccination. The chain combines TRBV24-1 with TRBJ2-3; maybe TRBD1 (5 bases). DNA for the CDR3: TGTGCCACCAGTGACCTGGCAGGGATCGGCACAGATACGCAGTATTTT. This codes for CATSDLAGIGTDTQYF.